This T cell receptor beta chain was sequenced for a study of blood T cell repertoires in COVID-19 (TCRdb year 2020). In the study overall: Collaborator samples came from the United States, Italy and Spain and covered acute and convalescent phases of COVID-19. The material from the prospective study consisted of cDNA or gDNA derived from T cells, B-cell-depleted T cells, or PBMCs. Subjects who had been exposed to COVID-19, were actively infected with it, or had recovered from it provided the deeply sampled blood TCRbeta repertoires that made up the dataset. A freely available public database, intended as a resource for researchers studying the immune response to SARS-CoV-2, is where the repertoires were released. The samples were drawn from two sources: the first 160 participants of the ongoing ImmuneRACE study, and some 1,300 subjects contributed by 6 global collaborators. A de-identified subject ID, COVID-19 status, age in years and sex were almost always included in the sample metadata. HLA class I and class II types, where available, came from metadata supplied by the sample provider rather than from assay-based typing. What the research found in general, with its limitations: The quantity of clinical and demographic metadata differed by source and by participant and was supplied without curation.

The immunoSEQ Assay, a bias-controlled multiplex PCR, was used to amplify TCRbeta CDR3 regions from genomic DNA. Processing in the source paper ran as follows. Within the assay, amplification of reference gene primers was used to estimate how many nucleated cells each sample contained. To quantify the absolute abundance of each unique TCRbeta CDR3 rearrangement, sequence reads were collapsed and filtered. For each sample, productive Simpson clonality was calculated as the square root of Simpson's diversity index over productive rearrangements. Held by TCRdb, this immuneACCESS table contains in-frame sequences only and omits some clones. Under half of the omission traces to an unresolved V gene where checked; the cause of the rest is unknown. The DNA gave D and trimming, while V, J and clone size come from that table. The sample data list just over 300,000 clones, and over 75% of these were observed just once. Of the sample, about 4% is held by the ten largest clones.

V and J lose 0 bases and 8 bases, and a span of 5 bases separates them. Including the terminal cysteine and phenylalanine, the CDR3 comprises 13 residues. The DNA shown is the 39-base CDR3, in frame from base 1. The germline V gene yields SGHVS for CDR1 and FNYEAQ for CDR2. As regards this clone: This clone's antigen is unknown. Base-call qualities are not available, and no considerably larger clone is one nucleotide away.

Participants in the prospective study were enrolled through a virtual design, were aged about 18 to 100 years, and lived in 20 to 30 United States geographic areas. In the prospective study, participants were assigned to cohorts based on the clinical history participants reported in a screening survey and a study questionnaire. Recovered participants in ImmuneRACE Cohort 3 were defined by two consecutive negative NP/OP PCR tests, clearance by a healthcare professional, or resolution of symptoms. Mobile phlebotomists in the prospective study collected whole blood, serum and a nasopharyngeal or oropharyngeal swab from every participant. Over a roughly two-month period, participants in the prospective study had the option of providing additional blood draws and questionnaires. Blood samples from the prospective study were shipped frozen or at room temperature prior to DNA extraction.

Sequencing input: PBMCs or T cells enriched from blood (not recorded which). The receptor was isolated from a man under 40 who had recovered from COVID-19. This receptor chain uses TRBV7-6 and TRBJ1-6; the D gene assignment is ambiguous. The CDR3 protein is CASSLAGDSPLHF. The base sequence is TGTGCCAGCAGCTTAGCGGGAGATTCACCCCTCCACTTT.